This T cell receptor beta chain came from a study of early T cells in non-severe SARS-CoV-2 infection. This clonotype occurred many times. Antigen unknown. Individually, cDNA molecules had unique molecular identifiers attached to them. TCRdb ran MiXCR on the 5' RACE reads and lists one entry per CDR3 protein. Of approximately 90,000 distinct CDR3 sequences in the sample, approximately 10% are singletons; the top ten hold approximately 4.7%. General study results and limits: VDJdb matching skewed toward anti-spike CD8 responses, missing private and CD4 specificities.

Per the germline V gene, CDR1 is SGHTA and CDR2 is FQGNSA. Between the trimmed V and J ends, which lost 4 bases and 5 bases, there was a span of 8 bases. The CDR3 loop spans 13 amino acids. The rearrangement uses TRBV7-2 and TRBJ2-2; D gene uncertain. The source is an adult who was a healthcare worker with PCR-confirmed SARS-CoV-2 infection or an uninfected control (not recorded which). This specimen consisted of whole blood, obtained at baseline. CDR3 coding DNA: TGTGCCAGCAGCTCGCCGGGTACCGGGGAGCTGTTTTTT. Its translation: CASSSPGTGELFF.